This T cell receptor beta chain was sequenced during a study of cytomegalovirus exposure and HLA in healthy donors. It was with 60 Vbeta and 13 Jbeta primers that the PCR ran. Only in-frame clones appear in the TCRdb table, and some are missing; sequencing was by immunoSEQ multiplex PCR. The sample shows about 170,000 clones, about 81% of them seen only once. Germline values: CDR1 MNHNS, CDR2 SASEGT. V gave up 4 bases and J gave up 1 base, with 14 bases separating them. The CDR3 runs to 16 residues. Specimen: PBMCs. The sequence derives from a woman aged 50 to 65 in good health and CMV-seropositive. This chain uses TRBV6-1 with TRBJ1-5, with a tentative D call TRBD1 (5 bases). The CDR3 region is CASSGRGAGSNQPQHF. CDR3 DNA: TGTGCCAGCAGTGGCCGCGGGGCCGGAAGCAATCAGCCCCAGCATTTT.